Listed below are T cell receptor beta chains from one sample, sequenced in a study of cytomegalovirus exposure and HLA in healthy donors. Assay: immunoSEQ multiplex PCR; the TCRdb copy retains only in-frame clones and omits some. This sample lists 200,000 or so clones; its ten largest clones have 0.74%. Sequenced material: PBMCs. Every receptor here comes from a boy younger than 18 in good health and CMV-seronegative. Both conserved end residues are part of each CDR3. The D gene is left open where the match is weak.

TRBJ2-2 TRBV7-8 TRBD1 TGTGCCAGCAGCCTAGACAGGGGTCTCACCGGGGAGCTGTTTTTT CASSLDRGLTGELFF
TRBJ1-1 TRBV19 - TGTGCCAGTAGTACGGGGGGCCGTGCTTTCTTT CASSTGGRAFF
TRBJ2-2 TRBV19 - TGTGCCAGTAAGCGGTCTAGGGTTAACACCGGGGAGCTGTTTTTT CASKRSRVNTGELFF
TRBJ2-5 TRBV20-1 - TGCAGTGCTAGCCCGTCGGAGACCCAGTACTTC CSASPSETQYF
TRBJ2-7 TRBV13 - TGTGCCAGCAGCTTGACAGGGAGCGGGAGAACCTACGAGCAGTACTTC CASSLTGSGRTYEQYF
TRBJ2-7 TRBV29-1 TRBD1 TGCAGCGTTGAAGTACGGGACAGGAGACTTTTAGTCTACGAGCAGTACTTC CSVEVRDRRLLVYEQYF
TRBJ2-3 TRBV6-6 TRBD1 TGTGCCACAGGGGACAGGAGCACAGATACGCAGTATTTT CATGDRSTDTQYF
TRBJ2-3 TRBV30 - TGTGCCTGGAGTGTTAGCCAGGACTCCGATACGCAGTATTTT CAWSVSQDSDTQYF
TRBJ1-6 TRBV28 - TGTGCCAGCAATCCCATTAATTCACCCCTCCACTTT CASNPINSPLHF
TRBJ1-2 TRBV9 TRBD1 TGTGCCAGCAGCGTGGGACAGGGAGGATCCTATGGCTACACCTTC CASSVGQGGSYGYTF
TRBJ1-2 TRBV2 - TGTGCCAGCAGTGCGGAGGCGGCTTATGGCTACACCTTC CASSAEAAYGYTF
TRBJ2-1 TRBV7-9 - TGTGCCAGCAGCTTAAGGAGAGGGACCTACAATGAGCAGTTCTTC CASSLRRGTYNEQFF
TRBJ2-7 TRBV29-1 - TGCAGCGTTGAAGATCGGGAGTCCCCAACCTACGAGCAGTACTTC CSVEDRESPTYEQYF
TRBJ2-1 TRBV6-5 - TGTGCCAGCATGAGCCGCTCCTACAATGAGCAGTTCTTC CASMSRSYNEQFF
TRBJ1-1 TRBV27 - TGTGCCAGCAGTGTACAGGGTCCTACTGAAGCTTTCTTT CASSVQGPTEAFF
TRBJ1-5 TRBV2 - TGTGCCAGCAGCGGAGGGGATAATAGCAATCAGCCCCAGCATTTT CASSGGDNSNQPQHF
TRBJ2-1 TRBV6-5 TRBD2 TGTGCCAGCAGCGCAAGCGGGGGAGGATACAATGAGCAGTTCTTC CASSASGGGYNEQFF
TRBJ2-1 TRBV10-3 TRBD1 TGTGCCATCACAGGGGGCTTTGACAATGAGCAGTTCTTC CAITGGFDNEQFF
TRBJ1-2 TRBV5-1 - TGCGCCAGCAGCTTGAGCGACCCAAACTATGGCTACACCTTC CASSLSDPNYGYTF
TRBJ2-7 TRBV2 TRBD1 TGTGCCAGCACCTCCGGGACAGGGAACTACGAGCAGTACTTC CASTSGTGNYEQYF
TRBJ2-2 TRBV6-4 TRBD2 TGTGCCAGCAAGCGGACTAGCGGGGGGCACGACGGGGAGCTGTTTTTT CASKRTSGGHDGELFF
TRBJ1-1 TRBV19 - TGTGCCAGTAGCCAGCGAAACACTGAAGCTTTCTTT CASSQRNTEAFF
TRBJ1-2 TRBV7-2 TRBD1 TGTGCCAGCAGCTACCGGGACAGGGTTAATGGCTACACCTTC CASSYRDRVNGYTF
TRBJ1-1 TRBV25-1 - TGTGCCAGCACTCCGGGTCGAAACACTGAAGCTTTCTTT CASTPGRNTEAFF
TRBJ2-1 TRBV7-2 - TGTGCCAGCAGCTTAGCGCTAACAGGGTACAATGAGCAGTTCTTC CASSLALTGYNEQFF
TRBJ1-1 TRBV5-1 - TGCGCCAGCAGCCCCCTACCGGAGGGGCTGGGCACTGAAGCTTTCTTT CASSPLPEGLGTEAFF
TRBJ2-7 TRBV27 - TGTGCCAGCAGTGTATCCCAGGGTACCTACGAGCAGTACTTC CASSVSQGTYEQYF
TRBJ2-1 TRBV12-5 TRBD1 TGTGCTAGTGGTTTGACTGGGACAGTTAATGAGCAGTTCTTC CASGLTGTVNEQFF
TRBJ1-5 TRBV30 - TGTGCCTGGAGCTCCCCTAATCAGCCCCAGCATTTT CAWSSPNQPQHF
TRBJ2-5 TRBV18 - TGTGCCAGCTCACCAGGGGGGAAAGAGACCCAGTACTTC CASSPGGKETQYF
TRBJ2-6 TRBV21-1 - TGTGCCAGCAGCAATTTAGAGACACTGAGAGTCGGGGCCAACGTCCTGACTTTC CASSNLETLRVGANVLTF
TRBJ2-1 TRBV18 TRBD2 TGTGCCAGCTCACCAGGCCCTAGCGGTTCCTACAATGAGCAGTTCTTC CASSPGPSGSYNEQFF
TRBJ1-5 TRBV7-9 - TGTGCCAGCAGCTTCCACTATAGCAATCAGCCCCAGCATTTT CASSFHYSNQPQHF
TRBJ1-6 TRBV25-1 TRBD1 TGTGCCAGCAGTGATGGGACAGTCAATTCACCCCTCCACTTT CASSDGTVNSPLHF
TRBJ2-7 TRBV9 TRBD2 TGTGCCAGCAGTGAGGGGGGGACTAGGATCCACGAGCAGTACTTC CASSEGGTRIHEQYF
TRBJ2-5 TRBV7-2 TRBD1 TGTGCCAGCAGCTCGGACAGGGGCCAGACCCAGTACTTC CASSSDRGQTQYF
TRBJ2-7 TRBV27 TRBD1 TGTGCCAGCAGTGTCGGACAGGGTGCCGGTTACGAGCAGTACTTC CASSVGQGAGYEQYF
TRBJ2-7 TRBV5-1 - TGCGCCAGCAGCTTGGATCGCGGCGAGCAGTACTTC CASSLDRGEQYF
TRBJ1-1 TRBV19 - TGTGCCAGTAGTTGGGGGGGACCGAACACTGAAGCTTTCTTT CASSWGGPNTEAFF
TRBJ1-3 TRBV4-1 - TGCGCCAGCAGCCAAAGACAGGCGGGGGCTGGAAACACCATATATTTT CASSQRQAGAGNTIYF
TRBJ1-1 TRBV19 - TGTGCCAGTAATATAGGAGTGAGCGAAGCTTTCTTT CASNIGVSEAFF
TRBJ2-3 TRBV11-3 TRBD2 TGTGCCAGCAGCCCGTCGCGGGGGGGCACAGATACGCAGTATTTT CASSPSRGGTDTQYF
TRBJ1-2 TRBV18 - TGTGCCAGCTCACCGGACAGCAAGGGCTACACCTTC CASSPDSKGYTF
TRBJ2-1 TRBV4-3 TRBD2 TGCGCCAGCAGCTCCCATGGACGGGGGGGCGTCTACAATGAGCAGTTCTTC CASSSHGRGGVYNEQFF
TRBJ1-3 TRBV6-4 - TGTGCCAGCAGCCAGTCGGGGGGCTCTGGAAACACCATATATTTT CASSQSGGSGNTIYF
TRBJ2-1 TRBV7-2 - TGTGCCAGCAGCTTAGCGCTTGTAGACAATGAGCAGTTCTTC CASSLALVDNEQFF
TRBJ2-5 TRBV5-1 TRBD1 TGCGCCAGCAGCCGACAGGGGGCGCGGGGAGAGACCCAGTACTTC CASSRQGARGETQYF
TRBJ1-1 TRBV4-1 - TGCGCCAGCAGCCAAGTTCTAATGAACACTGAAGCTTTCTTT CASSQVLMNTEAFF
TRBJ2-5 TRBV7-9 TRBD1 TGTGCCAGCAGCCGATTGACCCCGGACAGGGGCCAAGAGACCCAGTACTTC CASSRLTPDRGQETQYF
TRBJ2-3 TRBV6-5 TRBD2 TGTGCCAGCAGTTACTCGGGCGGGGGAGTAACAGATACGCAGTATTTT CASSYSGGGVTDTQYF
TRBJ1-1 TRBV9 - TGTGCCAGCAGCCCGGCGGGGGGAGAGATTCGGAACACTGAAGCTTTCTTT CASSPAGGEIRNTEAFF
TRBJ1-2 TRBV19 - TGTGCCAGTAGTATGGGGGCCTTGAACTATGGCTACACCTTC CASSMGALNYGYTF
TRBJ2-5 TRBV11-2 - TGTGCCAGCAGCTCCGGGACACGCCTGCAACAAGAGACCCAGTACTTC CASSSGTRLQQETQYF
TRBJ2-5 TRBV21-1 - TGTGCCAGCAGCATCCCCCCGGCTAGCGGGGGGTACCAAGAGACCCAGTACTTC CASSIPPASGGYQETQYF
TRBJ1-3 TRBV29-1 TRBD1 TGCAGCGTTGAAGACAGGGGGGAATATTCTGGAAACACCATATATTTT CSVEDRGEYSGNTIYF
TRBJ2-3 TRBV2 - TGTGCCAGCAGTGAAGAAGTAGCGGACACAGATACGCAGTATTTT CASSEEVADTDTQYF
TRBJ2-7 TRBV28 - TGTGCCAGCAGTCCTTCGGAGGCCAACACTTTTGGGGAGCAGTACTTC CASSPSEANTFGEQYF
TRBJ1-1 TRBV5-1 - TGCGCCAGCAGCTTGGATGCAGGTAACACTGAAGCTTTCTTT CASSLDAGNTEAFF
TRBJ2-2 TRBV6-4 - TGTGCCAGCAGTGCCTCCGGGAACGGGGAGCTGTTTTTT CASSASGNGELFF